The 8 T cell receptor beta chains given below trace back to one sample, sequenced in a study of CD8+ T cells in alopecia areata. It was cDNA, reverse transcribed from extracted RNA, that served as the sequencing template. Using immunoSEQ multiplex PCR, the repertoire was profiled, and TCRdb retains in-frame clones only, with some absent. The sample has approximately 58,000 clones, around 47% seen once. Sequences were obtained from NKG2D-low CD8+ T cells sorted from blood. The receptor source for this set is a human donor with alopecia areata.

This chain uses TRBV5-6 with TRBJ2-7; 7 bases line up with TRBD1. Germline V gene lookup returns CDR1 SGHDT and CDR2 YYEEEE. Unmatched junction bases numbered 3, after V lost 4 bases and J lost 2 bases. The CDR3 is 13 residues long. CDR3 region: CASSPGQPYEQYF. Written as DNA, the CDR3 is TGTGCCAGCAGCCCGGGACAGCCCTACGAGCAGTACTTC.

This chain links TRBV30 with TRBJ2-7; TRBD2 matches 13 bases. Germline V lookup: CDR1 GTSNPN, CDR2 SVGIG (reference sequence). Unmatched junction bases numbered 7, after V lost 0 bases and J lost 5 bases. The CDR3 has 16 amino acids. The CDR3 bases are TGTGCCTGGAGTGTAGGGGCGGGACTAGCGGGAAACGAGCAGTACTTC. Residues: CAWSVGAGLAGNEQYF. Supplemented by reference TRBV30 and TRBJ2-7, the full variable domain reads SQTIHQWPATLVQPVGSPLSLECTVEGTSNPNLYWYRQAAGRGLQLLFYSVGIGQISSEVPQNLSASRPQDRQFILSSKKLLLSDSGFYLCAWSVGAGLAGNEQYFGPGTRLTVT.

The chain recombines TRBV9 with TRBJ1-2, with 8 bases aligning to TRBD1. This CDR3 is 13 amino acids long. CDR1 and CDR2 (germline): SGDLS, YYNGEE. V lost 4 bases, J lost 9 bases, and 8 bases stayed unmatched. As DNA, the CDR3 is TGTGCCAGCAGCCCGACAGGGGAATGGCGCTACACCTTC. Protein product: CASSPTGEWRYTF.

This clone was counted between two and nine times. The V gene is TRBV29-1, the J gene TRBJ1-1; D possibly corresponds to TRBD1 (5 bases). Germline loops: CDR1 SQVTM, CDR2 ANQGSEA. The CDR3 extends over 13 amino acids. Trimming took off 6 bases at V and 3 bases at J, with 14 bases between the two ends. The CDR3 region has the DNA TGCAGCGTGACCAGGGTGGGGGACACTGAAGCTTTCTTT. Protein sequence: CSVTRVGDTEAFF.

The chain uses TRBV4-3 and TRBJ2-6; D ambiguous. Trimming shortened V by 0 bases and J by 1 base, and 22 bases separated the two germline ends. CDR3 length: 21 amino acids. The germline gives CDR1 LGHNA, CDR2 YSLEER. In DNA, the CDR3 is TGCGCCAGCAGCCAAGATGATTGGGCACCCGGTTCGGCGTCTGGGGCCAACGTCCTGACTTTC. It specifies CASSQDDWAPGSASGANVLTF.

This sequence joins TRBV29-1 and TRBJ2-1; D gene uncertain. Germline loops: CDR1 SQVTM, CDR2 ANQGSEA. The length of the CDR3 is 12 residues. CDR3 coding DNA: TGCAGGGCAGAAGGCTCCTACAATGAGCAGTTCTTC. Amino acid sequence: CRAEGSYNEQFF.

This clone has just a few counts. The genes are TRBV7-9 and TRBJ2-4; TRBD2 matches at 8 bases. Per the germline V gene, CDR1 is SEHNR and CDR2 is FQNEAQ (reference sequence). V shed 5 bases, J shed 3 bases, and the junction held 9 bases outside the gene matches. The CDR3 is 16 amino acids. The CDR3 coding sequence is TGTGCCAGCAGCCCGAGAGCGGGAGTGAGCAAAAACATTCAGTACTTC. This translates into CASSPRAGVSKNIQYF.

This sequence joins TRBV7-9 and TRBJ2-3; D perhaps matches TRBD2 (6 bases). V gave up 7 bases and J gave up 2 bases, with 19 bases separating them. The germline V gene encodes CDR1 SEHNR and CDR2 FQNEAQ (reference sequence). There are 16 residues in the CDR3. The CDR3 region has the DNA TGTGCCAGCATCCCGGGACTCTCGATATTCACAGATACGCAGTATTTT. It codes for CASIPGLSIFTDTQYF.